The 10 T cell receptor beta chains listed next were all sequenced from one sample in a study of T cells in Graves' hyperthyroidism and ophthalmopathy. Amplification targeted TCR beta CDR3 regions from RNA transcripts. HTBI primers were employed in a first-round RT-PCR of the TCR CDR3. A single record per CDR3 protein comes from TCRdb applying MiXCR to the multiplex PCR reads. The sample has 330,000 or so distinct CDR3 sequences, 15% to 20% seen once; the top ten hold roughly 15%. What was sequenced was blood. These receptors came from a woman aged 40 to 55 with Graves' ophthalmopathy.

This clonotype has only one observation. This chain uses TRBV28 with TRBJ2-5, with TRBD1 matching over 9 bases. CDR3 size: 16 residues. Germline loops: CDR1 MDHEN, CDR2 SYDVKM. V trimming: 7 bases; J trimming: 5 bases; junction bases outside the gene matches: 14. The CDR3 is CASIAPRYRGHETQYF. The CDR3 nucleotides are TGTGCCAGCATTGCTCCTCGCTACAGGGGGCATGAGACCCAGTACTTC.

Only a few counts were recorded for this clonotype. V gene TRBV28 combines with J gene TRBJ2-7; D is undetermined. V lost 4 bases, J lost 7 bases, and 23 bases lay in between. The CDR3 spans 16 residues. CDR1 and CDR2 (germline): MDHEN, SYDVKM. The CDR3 region is CASSWRSFLGWLEQYF. CDR3 coding DNA: TGTGCCAGCAGTTGGCGGAGCTTTTTGGGCTGGTTGGAGCAGTACTTC. The full variable domain, with the rest looked up from reference TRBV28 and TRBJ2-7, is DVKVTQSSRYLVKRTGEKVFLECVQDMDHENMFWYRQDPGLGLRLIYFSYDVKMKEKGDIPEGYSVSREKKERFSLILESASTNQTSMYLCASSWRSFLGWLEQYFGPGTRLTVT.

This clonotype was seen repeatedly, ten times or more. The chain uses TRBV6-1 and TRBJ2-7; 7 bases are shared with TRBD2. V lost 6 bases and J lost 2; bases outside the gene matches: 10. CDR3 size: 15 residues. Germline assignment: CDR1 MNHNS and CDR2 SASEGT. The CDR3, as DNA: TGTGCCAGCAGCCGACGAAGAGCGGGGACCTACGAGCAGTACTTC. It is translated as CASSRRRAGTYEQYF.

This chain links TRBV2 with TRBJ2-5; 7 bases line up with TRBD1. There are 15 residues in the CDR3. Trimming cost V 5 bases and J 2 bases; bases outside gene matches: 8. From germline, CDR1 is SNHLY and CDR2 FYNNEI. This chain's CDR3 is CASSSPGGRQETQYF. The CDR3 DNA sequence: TGTGCCAGCAGTTCCCCAGGGGGTAGGCAAGAGACCCAGTACTTC.

At least ten counts were recorded for this clonotype. V and J are TRBV5-1 and TRBJ2-2; TRBD1 matches at 7 bases. J gave up 2 bases and V 3 bases, and 7 bases lay outside the gene matches. Per the germline V gene, CDR1 is SGHRS and CDR2 is YFSETQ. The length of the CDR3 is 16 residues. DNA of the CDR3: TGCGCCAGCAGCTCTACCGGGACAGTTAACACCGGGGAGCTGTTTTTT. Its protein product is CASSSTGTVNTGELFF.

This clonotype was recorded a few times. The rearrangement links TRBV18 to TRBJ1-1; 7 bases map to TRBD1. The CDR3 length is 19 residues. With V trimmed by 6 bases and J by 6 bases, 25 bases remained unmatched. Germline values: CDR1 KGHSH, CDR2 LQKENI. This chain's CDR3 is CASSLPRFQGEAGYAEAFF. The CDR3 DNA is TGTGCCAGCTCGCTCCCCCGCTTCCAGGGGGAGGCGGGATACGCTGAAGCTTTCTTT.

In this sample, this clonotype turned up a few times. The chain is built from TRBV20-1 and TRBJ2-3; TRBD2 matches at 15 bases. V lost 1 base to trimming and J lost 4 bases; unmatched junction nucleotides: 3. There are 16 residues in the CDR3. Germline CDR1 and CDR2: DFQATT and SNEGSKA (reference sequence). The CDR3 DNA sequence: TGCAGTGCTAGAGGAGGACTAGCGGGAGGGGCAGATACGCAGTATTTT. Its protein product is CSARGGLAGGADTQYF.

The chain is built from TRBV24-1 and TRBJ2-7; 7 bases align to TRBD1. The CDR3 is 13 amino acids. Germline V gives CDR1 KGHDR, CDR2 SFDVKD. V lost 4 bases and J lost 6; bases outside the gene matches: 5. The CDR3 region has the DNA TGTGCCACCAGTGAATCTACAGGGGCCGAGCAGTACTTC. This gives the protein CATSESTGAEQYF.

This clonotype was detected many times. This chain connects TRBV11-1 to TRBJ2-3, with D tentatively TRBD1 (5 bases). V lost 3 bases and J 0 bases, leaving 13 bases between the germline ends. CDR1 and CDR2 (germline): SGHAT, FQDESV (reference sequence). The CDR3 contains 16 residues. The DNA for the CDR3 is TGTGCCAGCAGCTTTGATGGGGCCACTAGCACAGATACGCAGTATTTT. Residues: CASSFDGATSTDTQYF.

This clonotype was counted ten times or more. The chain joins TRBV13 to TRBJ2-7, with unresolved D. The CDR3 is made up of 13 amino acids. Germline V gene lookup returns CDR1 PRHDT and CDR2 FYEKMQ (reference sequence). The germline V and J ends were trimmed by 0 bases and 12 bases, with 15 bases remaining between them. The CDR3 sequence: CASSLGPLRTAYF. The CDR3 bases are TGTGCCAGCAGCTTAGGGCCCCTTCGGACGGCGTACTTC.